These 30 T cell receptor beta chains were sequenced from one sample in a study of monozygotic twins with inflammatory bowel disease. No DNA is given; TCRdb re-called the 5' RACE reads and lists each CDR3 protein once. This table holds some 130,000 distinct CDR3 sequences. Sample: blood. Source of these receptors: a human donor with ulcerative colitis or Crohn's disease, or a healthy co-twin of an affected twin (not recorded which).

The J gene is TRBJ1-1, the V gene TRBV6-5; TCRdb's assignment of TRBD1 cannot be checked, as there is no DNA. From germline, CDR1 is MNHEY and CDR2 SVGAGI. This CDR3 region has 15 residues. CDR3 in amino acids: CASSYSGQGATEAFF.

This rearrangement joins TRBV5-1 to TRBJ1-2. CDR3 size: 14 residues. From germline, CDR1 is SGHRS and CDR2 YFSETQ. CDR3 protein: CASSFRGPGDGYTF.

The gene calls are TRBV5-1 and TRBJ2-5; the D gene TCRdb calls, TRBD2, cannot be checked with no DNA. Germline V gives CDR1 SGHRS, CDR2 YFSETQ. The CDR3 sequence is 15 residues long. This CDR3 is CASSLLAGAQETQYF.

The chain is built from TRBV12-3 or TRBV12-4 and TRBJ1-1. The CDR3 is made up of 13 amino acids. CDR3 loop: CASSPTWNTEAFF.

This chain links TRBV5-1 with TRBJ1-1. From germline, CDR1 is SGHRS and CDR2 YFSETQ. The CDR3 sequence is 14 residues long. The CDR3 region is CASSLALTNTEAFF. The variable domain in full, with the rest retrieved from reference TRBV5-1 and TRBJ1-1, is KAGVTQTPRYLIKTRGQQVTLSCSPISGHRSVSWYQQTPGQGLQFLFEYFSETQRNKGNFPGRFSGRQFSNSRSEMNVSTLELGDSALYLCASSLALTNTEAFFGQGTRLTVV.

The V gene is TRBV19, the J gene TRBJ2-7; TCRdb returns TRBD1, unconfirmable since there is no DNA. CDR1 LNHDA and CDR2 SQIVND come from the germline V gene (reference sequence). The length of the CDR3 is 15 residues. The CDR3 here is CASSELGQARYEQYF.

The gene calls are TRBV5-1 and TRBJ2-1. Germline CDR1 is SGHRS and CDR2 is YFSETQ. The CDR3 has 16 residues. CDR3 sequence reads: CASSLDVGVSYNEQFF.

The genes are TRBV29-1 and TRBJ2-3; the D call of TRBD2 rests on TCRdb alone, since no DNA is present to check it. The CDR3 contains 16 residues. The germline V gene encodes CDR1 SQVTM and CDR2 ANQGSEA. CDR3 region: CSVVGDVAGVPNTQYF.

Here the CDR3 reads CASSRGQGSSGANVLTF. This chain uses TRBV5-1 with TRBJ2-6; TCRdb proposes TRBD1, but this gene call is untestable without DNA. Germline CDR1 is SGHRS and CDR2 is YFSETQ. The CDR3 is 17 amino acids. Full variable domain (remainder filled in from reference TRBV5-1 and TRBJ2-6): KAGVTQTPRYLIKTRGQQVTLSCSPISGHRSVSWYQQTPGQGLQFLFEYFSETQRNKGNFPGRFSGRQFSNSRSEMNVSTLELGDSALYLCASSRGQGSSGANVLTFGAGSRLTVL.

The rearrangement uses TRBV18 and TRBJ2-7; TCRdb gives TRBD1 as the D gene, but with no DNA this cannot be confirmed. Germline values: CDR1 KGHSH, CDR2 LQKENI. The CDR3 is 13 residues long. The chain's CDR3 is CASSPKQGYEQYF.

The chain is built from TRBV7-2 and TRBJ2-3; TCRdb selects TRBD2, and the lack of DNA leaves this call unchecked. This CDR3 has 16 amino acids. CDR1 and CDR2 from the germline V gene are SGHTA and FQGNSA. CDR3: CASSLGGLAGTDTQYF.

The chain links TRBV29-1 to TRBJ2-3. CDR3 size: 11 residues. Germline V lookup: CDR1 SQVTM, CDR2 ANQGSEA. The CDR3 spells CSEVAPDTQYF.

V gene TRBV28 combines with J gene TRBJ1-6. CDR1 is MDHEN and CDR2 is SYDVKM in the germline V gene. This CDR3 is 13 amino acids long. This chain's CDR3 is CASSLYRNSPLHF. The full variable domain, completed using reference TRBV28 and TRBJ1-6, is DVKVTQSSRYLVKRTGEKVFLECVQDMDHENMFWYRQDPGLGLRLIYFSYDVKMKEKGDIPEGYSVSREKKERFSLILESASTNQTSMYLCASSLYRNSPLHFGNGTRLTVT.

This chain links TRBV5-1 with TRBJ2-7; checking the TCRdb D call of TRBD1 is not possible without DNA. The CDR3 consists of 15 residues. In germline, CDR1 is SGHRS, CDR2 YFSETQ. The CDR3 protein is CASSTAPGTFVEQYF.

This chain joins TRBV6-1 and TRBJ1-6; the TRBD1 assignment by TCRdb is unverifiable without DNA. Germline V lookup: CDR1 MNHNS, CDR2 SASEGT. The CDR3 loop spans 15 amino acids. CDR3 protein: CATTRDAWQGSPLHF.

The chain recombines TRBV5-5 with TRBJ1-6; TCRdb lists TRBD1, though no DNA is available to test this call. CDR1 SGHKS and CDR2 YYEKEE come from the germline V gene (reference sequence). This CDR3 is built from 13 residues. The CDR3: CASSSSQEFTLHF.

The V call is TRBV5-1, the J call TRBJ2-1. CDR1 is SGHRS, CDR2 YFSETQ, per germline. The CDR3 consists of 15 residues. CDR3 protein: CASSLQENSYNEQFF.

This sequence joins TRBV20-1 and TRBJ2-1; TCRdb's D call, TRBD2, is unchecked because there is no DNA. This CDR3 region has 16 residues. Looked up from germline, CDR1 is DFQATT and CDR2 is SNEGSKA (reference sequence). The CDR3: CSAGGVREQGRNEQFF.

The chain joins TRBV7-2 to TRBJ1-4; TCRdb's D call, TRBD1, is unchecked because there is no DNA. CDR1 SGHTA and CDR2 FQGNSA come from the germline V gene. The CDR3 is 15 residues long. This chain's CDR3 is CASSLGGAGNEKLFF. The full variable domain, its missing parts supplied by reference TRBV7-2 and TRBJ1-4, is GAGVSQSPSNKVTEKGKDVELRCDPISGHTALYWYRQSLGQGLEFLIYFQGNSAPDKSGLPSDRFSAERTGGSVSTLTIQRTQQEDSAVYLCASSLGGAGNEKLFFGSGTQLSVL.

The chain combines TRBV28 with TRBJ2-1; checking the TCRdb D call of TRBD1 is not possible without DNA. Per germline, CDR1 MDHEN and CDR2 SYDVKM. The CDR3 spans 16 residues. The CDR3 protein is CASSSVQGSSNNEQFF. Drawing the rest from reference TRBV28 and TRBJ2-1, the complete variable domain is DVKVTQSSRYLVKRTGEKVFLECVQDMDHENMFWYRQDPGLGLRLIYFSYDVKMKEKGDIPEGYSVSREKKERFSLILESASTNQTSMYLCASSSVQGSSNNEQFFGPGTRLTVL.

This chain connects TRBV28 to TRBJ1-3. The length of the CDR3 is 15 residues. CDR1 is MDHEN and CDR2 is SYDVKM in the germline V gene. The chain's CDR3 is CASVHPQYSGTTIYF.

This chain links TRBV12-3 or TRBV12-4 with TRBJ2-7; the D call of TRBD2 rests on TCRdb alone, since no DNA is present to check it. This CDR3 comprises 15 residues. The CDR3 sequence: CASSPGTSGTYEQYF.

CDR3: CASSAQAGSTDTQYF. This chain joins TRBV9 and TRBJ2-3; TCRdb calls TRBD2, which cannot be checked without DNA. The CDR3 is 15 amino acids. CDR1 and CDR2 (germline): SGDLS, YYNGEE.

The chain carries TRBV7-9 and TRBJ1-2. The germline V gene encodes CDR1 SEHNR and CDR2 FQNEAQ (reference sequence). The CDR3 has 12 residues. The CDR3 region is CASTFANYGYTF.

This chain connects TRBV5-5 to TRBJ2-5; without DNA, the TCRdb call of TRBD1 cannot be checked. Germline CDR1 and CDR2: SGHKS and YYEKEE (reference sequence). This CDR3 has 15 amino acids. CDR3 amino acids: CASSLFRTGDRTQYF.

The gene calls are TRBV27 and TRBJ2-1; TCRdb proposes TRBD2, but this gene call is untestable without DNA. There are 14 residues in the CDR3. The V gene's germline CDR1 is MNHEY and CDR2 SMNVEV (reference sequence). The CDR3 loop is CASSSAGGANEQFF.

This chain links TRBV29-1 with TRBJ2-3; TCRdb indicates TRBD2, and absent DNA this call remains unverified. The V gene's germline CDR1 is SQVTM and CDR2 ANQGSEA. This CDR3 is built from 16 residues. The CDR3 sequence: CSVEDLRGLKTDTQYF.

The gene calls are TRBV12-3 or TRBV12-4 and TRBJ2-3. This CDR3 comprises 16 residues. CDR3: CASSYAQGTSTDTQYF.

This chain connects TRBV28 to TRBJ1-5; TCRdb's assignment of TRBD1 cannot be checked, as there is no DNA. CDR1 is MDHEN and CDR2 is SYDVKM in the germline V gene. There are 14 residues in the CDR3. CDR3 residues: CASSLGQNNQPQHF.

The V gene is TRBV15, the J gene TRBJ1-2; TCRdb designates TRBD1, a call that cannot be tested without DNA. The CDR3 consists of 15 residues. Germline V gene sequence: CDR1 LNHNV, CDR2 YYDKDF (reference sequence). CDR3 sequence: CATSPAGGANYGYTF.